What follows describes a single T cell receptor (beta chain). These data come from a study of control samples from healthy donors and cancer patients. Some clones are missing from TCRdb's copy, which holds only in-frame ones; the method was immunoSEQ multiplex PCR. This table holds 140,000 or so clones, around 94% found once. Deletions cut 2 bases from V and 6 bases from J, with 10 bases between. CDR1 is SGHDN and CDR2 is FVKESK in the germline V gene. There are 13 residues in the CDR3. This clonotype originated in a man between 60 and 70 years old with colorectal cancer. The V call is TRBV14, the J call TRBJ1-2; D unresolved. Material for sequencing was PBMCs. The CDR3 DNA sequence: TGTGCCAGCAGCCAAACGATGGGGAATGGCTACACCTTC. It yields the protein CASSQTMGNGYTF.